A selection of T cell receptor beta chains follows, all from one sample in a study of shared T cell receptors in the human thymus. TCRdb's table, derived via immunoSEQ multiplex PCR, lists solely in-frame clones and lacks some. The table includes about 380,000 clones, over 90% detected once. Sequenced sample: thymocytes. The origin of the receptors is a human donor. Each CDR3 is given with its conserved first and last residue. The D gene is left open where the match is weak. Size is stated for part of the rows, as once, few or many counts, or as a class when the clone is expanded.

CDR3nt: TGTGCCAGCAGTGACTCGATAACTAGCGGGAGGGCCGAGACAGATACGCAGTATTTT
CDR3aa: CASSDSITSGRAETDTQYF
j_gene: TRBJ2-3
d_gene: TRBD2
v_gene: TRBV6-4
abundance: NA

CDR3nt: TGTGCCAGCAGCGTATCAGACTATGAGCAGTTCTTC
CDR3aa: CASSVSDYEQFF
j_gene: TRBJ2-1
d_gene: NA
v_gene: TRBV9
abundance: once

CDR3nt: TGTGCCAGCAGATCTGGGGTTACTGAAGCTTTCTTT
CDR3aa: CASRSGVTEAFF
j_gene: TRBJ1-1
d_gene: NA
v_gene: TRBV7-9
abundance: NA

CDR3nt: TGTGCCACCAGCAGAGGGGAGGGCCTAGGTGGCACAGATACGCAGTATTTT
CDR3aa: CATSRGEGLGGTDTQYF
j_gene: TRBJ2-3
d_gene: TRBD2
v_gene: TRBV15
abundance: NA

CDR3nt: TGTGCCAGCACCGTGAGGAGGGTACGCCCTGGAAACACCATATATTTT
CDR3aa: CASTVRRVRPGNTIYF
j_gene: TRBJ1-3
d_gene: NA
v_gene: TRBV5-6
abundance: NA

CDR3nt: TGCGCCAGCAGCCTACGCCCGGACGGCACCCCGTACGAGCAGTACTTC
CDR3aa: CASSLRPDGTPYEQYF
j_gene: TRBJ2-7
d_gene: NA
v_gene: TRBV4-3
abundance: NA

CDR3nt: TGTGCCAGCAGGTTGACAGGGCCGGGGGAGCAGTACTTC
CDR3aa: CASRLTGPGEQYF
j_gene: TRBJ2-7
d_gene: TRBD1
v_gene: TRBV28
abundance: NA

CDR3nt: TGTGCCAGTAACCCGGGAGGGGAGTACGAGCAGTACTTC
CDR3aa: CASNPGGEYEQYF
j_gene: TRBJ2-7
d_gene: TRBD2
v_gene: TRBV19
abundance: once

CDR3nt: TGTGCCAGCAGTGAACGAGGGGAGGGTTCTCTTTTCTACGAGCAGTACTTC
CDR3aa: CASSERGEGSLFYEQYF
j_gene: TRBJ2-7
d_gene: TRBD2
v_gene: TRBV2
abundance: NA

CDR3nt: TGTGCCAGCAGCCATAGCCACAGTGAAGAGACCCAGTACTTC
CDR3aa: CASSHSHSEETQYF
j_gene: TRBJ2-5
d_gene: NA
v_gene: TRBV14
abundance: NA